The 28 T cell receptor beta chains below all came from one sample that was sequenced in a study of CD8 T cells in Susac syndrome. With random hexamers, roughly 0.5 to 1 ug RNA was reverse transcribed. TCRdb itself ran the immunoSEQ multiplex PCR reads through MiXCR, one entry per CDR3 protein. The table includes some 200,000 distinct CDR3 sequences, approximately 94% detected once. Sequenced material: CD4+ T cells from PBMCs. The receptor source for this set is a human donor with Susac syndrome.

The chain combines TRBV9 with TRBJ1-1; no definite D call. The ends were cut back, 2 bases at V and 2 bases at J, with 7 bases in the middle. Germline V lookup: CDR1 SGDLS, CDR2 YYNGEE. The CDR3 loop spans 13 amino acids. Here the CDR3 DNA reads TGTGCCAGCAGCGTTGCGGTAAACACTGAAGCTTTCTTT. Its translation is CASSVAVNTEAFF. The full variable domain, with the rest looked up from reference TRBV9 and TRBJ1-1, is DSGVTQTPKHLITATGQRVTLRCSPRSGDLSVYWYQQSLDQGLQFLIQYYNGEERAKGNILERFSAQQFPDLHSELNLSSLELGDSALYFCASSVAVNTEAFFGQGTRLTVV.

This sequence joins TRBV14 and TRBJ2-7, with 10 positions matching TRBD1. V was clipped by 1 base and J by 4 bases; unmatched bases: 4. The CDR3 totals 15 residues. The germline CDR1 and CDR2 sequences are SGHDN and FVKESK. The CDR3 here is CASSQGQGARYEQYF. The CDR3 bases are TGTGCCAGCAGCCAAGGACAGGGGGCTAGATACGAGCAGTACTTC.

V is TRBV7-9 and J is TRBJ2-1, with TRBD2 as a possible D gene (5 bases). Per germline, CDR1 SEHNR and CDR2 FQNEAQ (reference sequence). The CDR3 spans 14 residues. Trimming took 3 bases from V and 5 from J, leaving 11 bases between them. CDR3 sequence reads: CASSFLAGDNEQFF. As DNA, the CDR3 is TGTGCCAGCAGCTTCCTGGCGGGTGACAATGAGCAGTTCTTC. The variable domain in full, completed from reference TRBV7-9 and TRBJ2-1, reads DTGVSQNPRHKITKRGQNVTFRCDPISEHNRLYWYRQTLGQGPEFLTYFQNEAQLEKSRLLSDRFSAERPKGSFSTLEIQRTEQGDSAMYLCASSFLAGDNEQFFGPGTRLTVL.

The chain's CDR3 is CASSLGGDDTQYF. CDR3 bases: TGTGCCAGCAGCTTGGGGGGGGACGATACGCAGTATTTT. The chain has TRBV5-4 and TRBJ2-3; tentative D call: TRBD2 (6 bases). Germline loops: CDR1 SGHNT, CDR2 YYREEE (reference sequence). The CDR3 has 13 amino acids. The V gene lost 0 bases and the J gene lost 6 bases, with 8 bases spanning the gap.

The rearrangement links TRBV7-3 to TRBJ2-1; D may be TRBD1 (5 bases). CDR1 is SGHTA and CDR2 is FQGTGA in the germline V gene. Trimming pared 2 bases from V and 6 bases from J, leaving 14 bases between. The CDR3 is 15 residues long. The CDR3 loop reads CASSLGAVFPNEQFF. CDR3 bases: TGTGCCAGCAGCTTAGGGGCAGTCTTCCCCAATGAGCAGTTCTTC.

The chain links TRBV6-1 to TRBJ1-5; no clear D gene. CDR1 MNHNS and CDR2 SASEGT come from the germline V gene. Trimming shortened V by 5 bases and J by 0 bases, and 8 bases separated the two germline ends. The CDR3 consists of 14 residues. CDR3 in DNA: TGTGCCAGCAGTCCACAGCGTAGCAATCAGCCCCAGCATTTT. Its translation is CASSPQRSNQPQHF.

The rearrangement uses TRBV5-1 and TRBJ2-7, with 11 bases fitting TRBD1. This CDR3 region has 15 residues. In germline, CDR1 is SGHRS, CDR2 YFSETQ. Trimming at V came to 0 bases and at J to 4 bases, leaving 3 bases not matched to a gene. The CDR3 DNA follows: TGCGCCAGCAGCTTGGAAGGACAGGGGGCGTACGAGCAGTACTTC. Translation gives CASSLEGQGAYEQYF.

The chain recombines TRBV30 with TRBJ2-2; D is ambiguous. Germline loops: CDR1 GTSNPN, CDR2 SVGIG (reference sequence). Trimming cost V 0 bases and J 0 bases, with 5 bases left between them. This CDR3 is built from 14 residues. The CDR3 DNA is TGTGCCTGGAGTGTTGGTTCGAACACCGGGGAGCTGTTTTTT. Encoded protein: CAWSVGSNTGELFF. The variable domain in full, completed from reference TRBV30 and TRBJ2-2, reads SQTIHQWPATLVQPVGSPLSLECTVEGTSNPNLYWYRQAAGRGLQLLFYSVGIGQISSEVPQNLSASRPQDRQFILSSKKLLLSDSGFYLCAWSVGSNTGELFFGEGSRLTVL.

V gene TRBV9 combines with J gene TRBJ1-6; no firm D call. Per the germline V gene, CDR1 is SGDLS and CDR2 is YYNGEE. Trimming took off 2 bases at V and 7 bases at J, with 16 bases between the two ends. The CDR3 contains 16 residues. The chain's CDR3 is CASSVGPDPNNSPLHF. CDR3 nucleotides: TGTGCCAGCAGCGTCGGCCCCGACCCGAACAATTCACCCCTCCACTTT.

The sample holds one count of this clonotype. The chain joins TRBV5-1 to TRBJ2-5; TRBD2 matches at 11 bases. The V and J ends lost 4 bases and 3 bases, in that order; junction bases with no gene match: 2. The CDR3 spans 14 residues. Looked up from germline, CDR1 is SGHRS and CDR2 is YFSETQ. CDR3 sequence: CASSGSGGEETQYF. The DNA for the CDR3 is TGCGCCAGCAGCGGTAGCGGGGGGGAAGAGACCCAGTACTTC.

The gene calls are TRBV12-3 or TRBV12-4 and TRBJ2-7; tentatively, D is TRBD1 (5 bases). The CDR3 is made up of 14 amino acids. V lost 7 bases to trimming and J lost 0 bases, with 13 bases between them. The CDR3 DNA is TGTGCCAGCAAACAACAGGTTAACTCCTACGAGCAGTACTTC. Amino acid sequence: CASKQQVNSYEQYF.

In its sample, this clonotype was seen once. The chain employs TRBV27 and TRBJ2-5; D unclear. V lost 8 bases, J lost 4 bases, and 11 bases lay in between. Germline CDR1 is MNHEY and CDR2 is SMNVEV (reference sequence). This CDR3 comprises 12 residues. The CDR3 nucleotides read TGTGCCAGCTGTACGGCAGGAGAGACCCAGTACTTC. Amino acids: CASCTAGETQYF.

The CDR3 is CASSRLGAGTDTQYF. The CDR3 nucleotides read TGTGCCAGCAGCCGCTTGGGGGCGGGGACAGATACGCAGTATTTT. The V and J genes are TRBV7-2 and TRBJ2-3; D may be TRBD1 or TRBD2 (6 bases each). The length of the CDR3 is 15 residues. Trimming cost V 5 bases and J 3 bases, with 15 bases left between them. Germline CDR1 reads SGHTA; CDR2 reads FQGNSA.

The V gene is TRBV2, the J gene TRBJ1-6; no clear D gene. CDR3 length: 13 amino acids. Germline CDR1 reads SNHLY; CDR2 reads FYNNEI. Trimming shortened V by 8 bases and J by 6 bases, and 11 bases separated the two germline ends. DNA of the CDR3: TGTGCCAGCCCGAAGACGGGTAATTCACCCCTCCACTTT. Protein: CASPKTGNSPLHF.

The chain combines TRBV20-1 with TRBJ2-7; the D is unclear. CDR3 length: 11 residues. Trimming stripped 5 bases from V and 6 bases from J, with 11 bases between. Looked up from germline, CDR1 is DFQATT and CDR2 is SNEGSKA (reference sequence). The DNA of the CDR3 is TGCAGTGCTCCTTCGGCGCTCGAGCAGTACTTC. Residues: CSAPSALEQYF.

Here the CDR3 reads CASSATSFYEQYF. The CDR3, as DNA: TGTGCCAGCAGCGCGACTAGCTTTTACGAGCAGTACTTC. This chain joins TRBV7-9 and TRBJ2-7, with 7 bases lining up with TRBD2. The CDR3 has 13 residues. Germline CDR1 SEHNR, CDR2 FQNEAQ (reference sequence). V shed 5 bases, J shed 4 bases, and the junction held 5 bases outside the gene matches.

This chain uses TRBV30 with TRBJ2-5, with TRBD2 matching 10 bases. The junction had 6 bases not matched to a gene; V was cut back by 3 bases and J by 5 bases. Germline assignment: CDR1 GTSNPN and CDR2 SVGIG (reference sequence). The CDR3 covers 14 residues. CDR3 residues: CAWRLAGSKETQYF. Written as DNA, the CDR3 is TGTGCCTGGAGACTAGCGGGGTCAAAGGAGACCCAGTACTTC.

This chain joins TRBV5-4 and TRBJ1-4; the D gene is possibly TRBD1 (5 bases). Trimming shortened V by 2 bases and J by 8 bases, and 10 bases separated the two germline ends. The germline gives CDR1 SGHNT, CDR2 YYREEE (reference sequence). The CDR3 is 13 amino acids. CDR3 in DNA: TGTGCCAGCAGCTTAAGGGGCGAAGAAAAACTGTTTTTT. Translation: CASSLRGEEKLFF.

The chain carries TRBV12-3 or TRBV12-4 and TRBJ1-5, with 7 nucleotides matching TRBD1. The CDR3 is made up of 14 amino acids. V was clipped by 3 bases and J by 7 bases; unmatched bases: 6. The CDR3 is CASSLTGRDQPQHF. Written as DNA, the CDR3 is TGTGCCAGCAGTTTGACAGGGAGGGACCAGCCCCAGCATTTT.

This rearrangement joins TRBV7-9 to TRBJ2-7; D not certain. The CDR3 runs 14 residues. V lost 5 bases to trimming and J lost 3 bases, with 14 bases between them. The germline V gene encodes CDR1 SEHNR and CDR2 FQNEAQ (reference sequence). The CDR3 DNA follows: TGTGCCAGCAGCACTCACTACCGGAACTACGAGCAGTACTTC. Protein sequence: CASSTHYRNYEQYF. The whole variable domain, filled in from reference TRBV7-9 and TRBJ2-7, reads DTGVSQNPRHKITKRGQNVTFRCDPISEHNRLYWYRQTLGQGPEFLTYFQNEAQLEKSRLLSDRFSAERPKGSFSTLEIQRTEQGDSAMYLCASSTHYRNYEQYFGPGTRLTVT.

The V call is TRBV7-3, the J call TRBJ2-1; 7 bases agree with TRBD2. The CDR3 runs 15 residues. Germline-derived CDR1 and CDR2 are SGHTA and FQGTGA. V shed 10 bases and J 0 bases; nucleotides not matched to a gene: 9. The CDR3 sequence: CATRLTSDSYNEQFF. As DNA, the CDR3 is TGTGCCACCCGACTAACTAGCGACTCCTACAATGAGCAGTTCTTC.

This chain links TRBV3-1 with TRBJ2-5; TRBD2 aligns across 10 bases. Per the germline V gene, CDR1 is LGHDT and CDR2 is YNNKEL (reference sequence). V lost 6 bases to trimming and J lost 5 bases; unmatched junction nucleotides: 9. This CDR3 has 15 residues. The CDR3 protein is CASRASGGPYETQYF. The CDR3 bases are TGTGCCAGCAGGGCTAGCGGGGGCCCCTATGAGACCCAGTACTTC.

The J gene is TRBJ2-1, the V gene TRBV7-9; a weak D match, TRBD2 (5 bases). Trimming took off 1 base at V and 1 base at J, with 11 bases between the two ends. This CDR3 contains 16 residues. CDR1 SEHNR and CDR2 FQNEAQ come from the germline V gene (reference sequence). In DNA, the CDR3 is TGTGCCAGCAGCTTAGAATCAGCGGTTTCCTACAATGAGCAGTTCTTC. It encodes CASSLESAVSYNEQFF.

In DNA, the CDR3 is TGCAGTGCTAGAAGGCAGGAGGGGTCCCAGCATTTT. It yields the protein CSARRQEGSQHF. V usage is TRBV20-1 and J usage is TRBJ1-5; perhaps TRBD1 as D (5 bases). The V end lost 2 bases, the J end lost 11 bases, and 13 bases lay between the germline ends. Germline CDR1 reads DFQATT; CDR2 reads SNEGSKA (reference sequence). This CDR3 is 12 amino acids long.

The chain employs TRBV9 and TRBJ1-1; maybe TRBD1 (5 bases). V was pared by 0 bases and J by 6 bases, with 12 bases between. Germline V CDR1 and CDR2: SGDLS, YYNGEE. The CDR3 is 14 amino acids. CDR3 sequence: CASSVGLGEAEAFF. Here the CDR3 DNA reads TGTGCCAGCAGCGTAGGATTGGGGGAGGCTGAAGCTTTCTTT.

The genes are TRBV4-1 and TRBJ2-5; no firm D call. Deletions cut 2 bases from V and 5 bases from J, with 9 bases between. The CDR3 length is 13 residues. Looked up from germline, CDR1 is MGHRA and CDR2 is YSYEKL. The CDR3 sequence is CASSQPARETQYF. The DNA of the CDR3 is TGCGCCAGCAGCCAACCAGCGAGGGAGACCCAGTACTTC.

The chain uses TRBV14 and TRBJ2-7; no clear D. CDR1 is SGHDN, CDR2 FVKESK, per germline. Deletions cut 2 bases from V and 2 bases from J, with 13 bases between. The CDR3 totals 15 residues. CDR3 residues: CASSQKQALTYEQYF. The CDR3 DNA reads TGTGCCAGCAGCCAAAAGCAGGCGCTGACCTACGAGCAGTACTTC.

The rearrangement joins TRBV20-1 to TRBJ2-3, with 10 bases fitting TRBD1. V shed 4 bases, J shed 1 base, and the junction held 5 bases outside the gene matches. The CDR3 is 15 amino acids. The germline V gene encodes CDR1 DFQATT and CDR2 SNEGSKA (reference sequence). CDR3 sequence reads: CSANPGTGGTDTQYF. The CDR3, as DNA: TGCAGTGCTAATCCCGGGACAGGGGGCACAGATACGCAGTATTTT.